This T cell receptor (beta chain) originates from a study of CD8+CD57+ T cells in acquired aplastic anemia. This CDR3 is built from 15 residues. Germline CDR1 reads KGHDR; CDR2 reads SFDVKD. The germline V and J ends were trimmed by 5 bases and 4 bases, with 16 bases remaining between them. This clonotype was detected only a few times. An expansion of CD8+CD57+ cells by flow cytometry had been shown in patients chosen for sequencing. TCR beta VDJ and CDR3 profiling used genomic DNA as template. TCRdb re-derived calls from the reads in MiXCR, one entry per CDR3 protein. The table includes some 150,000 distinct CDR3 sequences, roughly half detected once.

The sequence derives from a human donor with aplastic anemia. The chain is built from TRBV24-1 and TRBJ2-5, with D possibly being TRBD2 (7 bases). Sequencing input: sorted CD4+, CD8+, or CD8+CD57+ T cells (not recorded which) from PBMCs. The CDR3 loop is CATSGGGEAGETQYF. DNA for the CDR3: TGTGCCACCAGTGGAGGGGGGGAGGCCGGAGAGACCCAGTACTTC.